A single sample gave rise to the 15 T cell receptor beta chains below, sequenced in a study of T-cell reconstitution after alpha-beta-depleted transplantation in children. Unique molecular identifiers were incorporated during preparation of the TCRbeta library. MiXCR was run by TCRdb on the PCR reads, yielding one entry per CDR3 protein. The table has about 640,000 distinct CDR3 sequences, 15% to 20% seen once. The specimen was PBMCs from the stem cell graft donor, collected from the stem cell graft. The receptors were sampled from a human donor who donated a stem cell graft to a child with acute myeloid leukemia.

This clonotype showed up just a few times. The chain's CDR3 is CSVERQEPYEQYF. The CDR3 DNA reads as TGCAGCGTTGAGCGTCAGGAACCCTACGAGCAGTACTTC. This chain connects TRBV29-1 to TRBJ2-7; D is ambiguous. The length of the CDR3 is 13 residues. Germline V gives CDR1 SQVTM, CDR2 ANQGSEA. Trimming shortened V by 3 bases and J by 2 bases, and 11 bases separated the two germline ends.

This clonotype was recorded a few times. V and J are TRBV15 and TRBJ2-3, with 7 bases that match TRBD1. The CDR3 runs 16 residues. Trimming removed 3 bases from V and 4 bases from J; junction bases left unmatched: 10. Germline V gene lookup returns CDR1 LNHNV and CDR2 YYDKDF (reference sequence). DNA of the CDR3: TGTGCCACCAGCAGGGACAGGAACCCTCGGGCAGATACGCAGTATTTT. Protein: CATSRDRNPRADTQYF.

This clonotype was found a few times. The chain couples TRBV27 to TRBJ1-3, with 10 bases aligning to TRBD1. Germline values: CDR1 MNHEY, CDR2 SMNVEV (reference sequence). With 6 bases clipped from V and 2 bases from J, the junction kept 4 bases outside the gene matches. The CDR3 is 15 residues long. The CDR3 region has the DNA TGTGCCAGCAGACCCGGGACAGGGGCTGGAAACACCATATATTTT. This encodes CASRPGTGAGNTIYF.

In regard to this clonotype: With a much larger clone just one base away, this may be a read error. The chain combines TRBV20-1 with TRBJ2-3; no clear D gene. Germline CDR1 DFQATT, CDR2 SNEGSKA (reference sequence). This CDR3 is 13 amino acids long. The CDR3 sequence: CSAREIVSDPQYF. CDR3 DNA sequence: TGCAGTGCTAGAGAAATAGTCTCAGATCCGCAGTATTTT.

A few counts support this clonotype. This may come from a read error, since a much larger clone is one base off. The chain carries TRBV7-7 and TRBJ2-1; possibly TRBD1 for D (5 bases). The ends were cut back, 4 bases at V and 3 bases at J, with 7 bases in the middle. From germline, CDR1 is SSHAT and CDR2 FNYEAQ (reference sequence). This CDR3 is built from 13 residues. Written as DNA, the CDR3 is TGTGCCAGCAGCTCAGGGATCTACAATGAGCAGTTCTTC. Residues: CASSSGIYNEQFF.

This clonotype has ten or more counts. V is TRBV12-3 or TRBV12-4 and J is TRBJ2-7; possible D gene TRBD1, 6 bases. The length of the CDR3 is 13 residues. The germline V and J ends were trimmed by 6 bases and 5 bases, with 14 bases remaining between them. CDR3 sequence: CASSPNQGNEQYF. For the CDR3, the DNA is TGTGCCAGCAGCCCGAATCAGGGGAACGAGCAGTACTTC.

With respect to this clonotype: Given a much more abundant clone one base away, this may be a read error. The genes are TRBV20-1 and TRBJ2-3, with 8 bases identical to TRBD2. The CDR3 is 14 amino acids. J was trimmed by 5 bases and V by 1 base; bases with no gene match: 5. Germline V lookup: CDR1 DFQATT, CDR2 SNEGSKA (reference sequence). The CDR3 protein is CSARGRGVLDTQYF. CDR3 in DNA: TGCAGTGCTAGAGGGCGGGGGGTCTTAGATACGCAGTATTTT.

The genes are TRBV20-1 and TRBJ1-1; no clear D gene. V was shortened by 2 bases and J by 6 bases, with 10 bases between the two germline ends. In germline, CDR1 is DFQATT, CDR2 SNEGSKA (reference sequence). This CDR3 contains 12 residues. CDR3 loop: CSARTGSSEAFF. The CDR3, as DNA: TGCAGTGCTAGAACCGGATCCTCTGAAGCTTTCTTT.

This clonotype was seen a few times. This rearrangement joins TRBV6-5 to TRBJ2-7; TRBD2 matches at 10 bases. Germline lookup yields CDR1 MNHEY and CDR2 SVGAGI. The CDR3 contains 14 residues. V dropped 4 bases and J dropped 5; count of bases not matched to a gene: 5. CDR3 in DNA: TGTGCCAGCAGTTCGCCCGGGACTAGCGACGAGCAGTACTTC. Translating it yields CASSSPGTSDEQYF.

The table lists this clonotype with a few counts. This rearrangement joins TRBV15 to TRBJ2-6, with unresolved D. Germline V gives CDR1 LNHNV, CDR2 YYDKDF (reference sequence). The ends were cut back, 8 bases at V and 1 base at J, with 21 bases in the middle. This CDR3 has 18 amino acids. The CDR3 loop reads CATLSTKPITSGANVLTF. The CDR3 nucleotides read TGTGCCACCTTAAGCACGAAACCAATCACTTCTGGGGCCAACGTCCTGACTTTC.

Points on this clonotype: A much larger clone sits a single nucleotide away, making a read error possible. This rearrangement joins TRBV7-2 to TRBJ2-5; D is perhaps TRBD2 (5 bases). The CDR3 consists of 14 residues. The germline V gene has CDR1 SGHTA and CDR2 FQGNSA. In nucleotides, the CDR3 is TGTGCCAGCACCCCAGGAGGATCCCAAGAGAGCCAGTACTTC. This gives the protein CASTPGGSQESQYF.

In this sample, this clonotype turned up many times. The chain carries TRBV20-1 and TRBJ1-6; 9 bases agree with TRBD1. The CDR3 runs 15 residues. J was trimmed by 5 bases and V by 5 bases; bases with no gene match: 7. Per germline, CDR1 DFQATT and CDR2 SNEGSKA (reference sequence). CDR3 DNA: TGCAGTGCTCCTCGGGACAGGGCAAATAATTCACCCCTCCACTTT. It is translated as CSAPRDRANNSPLHF.

Here the CDR3 DNA reads TGTGCCAGCCTAGTAGCTAGCACAGATACGCAGTATTTT. The encoded protein is CASLVASTDTQYF. The J gene is TRBJ2-3, the V gene TRBV7-8; D gene unclear. CDR1 and CDR2 (germline): SGHVS, FQNEAQ. V was pared by 8 bases and J by 0 bases, with 9 bases between. The length of the CDR3 is 13 residues.

This clonotype appeared a few times. The chain joins TRBV20-1 to TRBJ1-2; TRBD1 matches 7 bases. V lost 6 bases, J lost 7 bases, and 17 bases stayed unmatched. This CDR3 is built from 15 residues. Germline assignment: CDR1 DFQATT and CDR2 SNEGSKA (reference sequence). In nucleotides, the CDR3 is TGCAGTGCCACTGGACAGGACCCCCTTGCCGGTGGCTACACCTTC. Translating gives CSATGQDPLAGGYTF.

The chain employs TRBV24-1 and TRBJ2-7; a weak D match, TRBD1 (5 bases). The CDR3 totals 14 residues. Trimming removed 4 bases from V and 6 bases from J, with 15 bases in between. Germline V gene lookup returns CDR1 KGHDR and CDR2 SFDVKD. The CDR3 DNA is TGTGCCACCAGTGACACGCAGGGTTTTGGCGAGCAGTACTTC. Translating it yields CATSDTQGFGEQYF.